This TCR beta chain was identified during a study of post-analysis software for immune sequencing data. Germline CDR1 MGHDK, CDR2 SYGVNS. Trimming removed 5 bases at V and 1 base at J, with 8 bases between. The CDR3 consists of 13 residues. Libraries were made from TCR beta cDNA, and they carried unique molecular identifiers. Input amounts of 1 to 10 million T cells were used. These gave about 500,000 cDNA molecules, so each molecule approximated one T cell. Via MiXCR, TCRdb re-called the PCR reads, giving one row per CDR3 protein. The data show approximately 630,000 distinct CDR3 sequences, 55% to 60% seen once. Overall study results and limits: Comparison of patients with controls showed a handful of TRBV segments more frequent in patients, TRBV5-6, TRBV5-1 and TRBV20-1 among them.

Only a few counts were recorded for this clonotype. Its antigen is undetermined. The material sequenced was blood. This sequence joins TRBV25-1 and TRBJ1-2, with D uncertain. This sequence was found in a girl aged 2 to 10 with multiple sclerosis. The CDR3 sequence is CASSPVHNYGYTF. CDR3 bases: TGTGCCAGCAGTCCCGTCCATAACTATGGCTACACCTTC.